This entry lists 10 T cell receptor beta chains sequenced from one sample in a study of OX40 agonist ivuxolimab in advanced cancers. Here immunoSEQ multiplex PCR was the method, and the copy in TCRdb shows in-frame clones only, minus some. The sample consists of around 85,000 clones, 91% of them appearing once. Sequencing was performed on CD4+ or CD8+ T cells sorted from blood, taken in a trial of the OX40 agonist ivuxolimab. These receptor sequences come from an adult with an advanced solid tumor such as melanoma, head and neck, liver or kidney cancer.

The J gene is TRBJ2-5, the V gene TRBV9; 10 bases are shared with TRBD2. V shed 2 bases and J 2 bases; nucleotides not matched to a gene: 6. Per germline, CDR1 SGDLS and CDR2 YYNGEE. This CDR3 region has 16 residues. This chain's CDR3 is CASSVGTSVGQETQYF. The CDR3 DNA reads as TGTGCCAGCAGCGTGGGGACTAGCGTCGGGCAAGAGACCCAGTACTTC.

This chain uses TRBV15 with TRBJ2-1, with 10 bases lining up with TRBD2. Germline CDR1 and CDR2: LNHNV and YYDKDF (reference sequence). V lost 0 bases, J lost 4 bases, and 15 bases stayed unmatched. The CDR3 contains 20 residues. The CDR3 DNA reads TGTGCCACCAGCAGAGATCCTAGCGGGGGAGTCCAATTTGCTTACAATGAGCAGTTCTTC. This gives the protein CATSRDPSGGVQFAYNEQFF.

J is TRBJ1-3 and V is TRBV28; a weak D match, TRBD1 (6 bases). Trimming pared 5 bases from V and 0 bases from J, leaving 17 bases between. Germline CDR1 MDHEN, CDR2 SYDVKM. This CDR3 spans 17 amino acids. Here the CDR3 DNA reads TGTGCCAGCAGTAGTAACAGGGAACGACTCTCTGGAAACACCATATATTTT. Protein sequence: CASSSNRERLSGNTIYF. The complete variable domain, with remaining parts taken from reference TRBV28 and TRBJ1-3, reads DVKVTQSSRYLVKRTGEKVFLECVQDMDHENMFWYRQDPGLGLRLIYFSYDVKMKEKGDIPEGYSVSREKKERFSLILESASTNQTSMYLCASSSNRERLSGNTIYFGEGSWLTVV.

The chain joins TRBV6-5 to TRBJ1-2; no clear D gene. Deletions cut 0 bases from V and 7 bases from J, with 9 bases between. Germline V gives CDR1 MNHEY, CDR2 SVGAGI. This CDR3 is built from 13 residues. This CDR3 reads CASSYSTGSGYTF. The CDR3 DNA is TGTGCCAGCAGTTACTCAACGGGAAGTGGCTACACCTTC.

The chain carries TRBV6-5 and TRBJ1-5; D ambiguous. The CDR3 totals 14 residues. Looked up from germline, CDR1 is MNHEY and CDR2 is SVGAGI. Trimming removed 6 bases at V and 0 bases at J, with 9 bases between. The CDR3 nucleotides read TGTGCCAGCAGCTCCCAAAATAGCAATCAGCCCCAGCATTTT. It translates to CASSSQNSNQPQHF.

V usage is TRBV5-8 and J usage is TRBJ2-3; D is undetermined. Trimming removed 2 bases from V and 3 bases from J, with 4 bases in between. Germline V gene data show CDR1 as SGHTS and CDR2 as YDEGEE. The CDR3 has 12 amino acids. The CDR3 loop is CASSFATDTQYF. DNA of the CDR3: TGTGCCAGCAGCTTTGCGACAGATACGCAGTATTTT.

The gene calls are TRBV5-5 and TRBJ2-7, with 10 bases fitting TRBD1. The ends lost 6 bases at V and 3 bases at J; junction bases unmatched: 6. This CDR3 spans 14 amino acids. Germline-derived CDR1 and CDR2 are SGHKS and YYEKEE (reference sequence). The CDR3, as DNA: TGTGCCAGCACCCCCCGGACAGGGGGCTACGAGCAGTACGTC. Amino acid sequence: CASTPRTGGYEQYV.

This clone has just a few counts. The V gene is TRBV19, the J gene TRBJ1-1, with D uncertain. The V gene lost 3 bases and the J gene lost 2 bases, with 7 bases spanning the gap. The CDR3 covers 13 residues. In germline, CDR1 is LNHDA, CDR2 SQIVND (reference sequence). The CDR3 spells CASSITGNTEAFF. The DNA for the CDR3 is TGTGCCAGTAGTATCACGGGTAACACTGAAGCTTTCTTT. The full variable domain, with the rest looked up from reference TRBV19 and TRBJ1-1, is DGGITQSPKYLFRKEGQNVTLSCEQNLNHDAMYWYRQDPGQGLRLIYYSQIVNDFQKGDIAEGYSVSREKKESFPLTVTSAQKNPTAFYLCASSITGNTEAFFGQGTRLTVV.

The chain has TRBV15 and TRBJ1-2, with TRBD1 identical over 9 bases. The CDR3 extends over 15 amino acids. J lost 3 bases, V lost 3 bases, and 5 bases had no gene match. Germline CDR1 and CDR2: LNHNV and YYDKDF (reference sequence). CDR3 loop: CATSRPRDRDYGYTF. For the CDR3, the DNA is TGTGCCACCAGCAGGCCTCGGGACAGGGACTATGGCTACACCTTC.

This clone was observed a single time. This chain connects TRBV28 to TRBJ1-6; no firm D call. CDR1 is MDHEN, CDR2 SYDVKM, per germline. The CDR3 is 16 residues long. V dropped 3 bases and J dropped 1 base, with 10 bases sitting between them. This CDR3 is CASSLGRRSYNSPLHF. The CDR3 bases are TGTGCCAGCAGTTTGGGCAGGAGATCCTATAATTCACCCCTCCACTTT.